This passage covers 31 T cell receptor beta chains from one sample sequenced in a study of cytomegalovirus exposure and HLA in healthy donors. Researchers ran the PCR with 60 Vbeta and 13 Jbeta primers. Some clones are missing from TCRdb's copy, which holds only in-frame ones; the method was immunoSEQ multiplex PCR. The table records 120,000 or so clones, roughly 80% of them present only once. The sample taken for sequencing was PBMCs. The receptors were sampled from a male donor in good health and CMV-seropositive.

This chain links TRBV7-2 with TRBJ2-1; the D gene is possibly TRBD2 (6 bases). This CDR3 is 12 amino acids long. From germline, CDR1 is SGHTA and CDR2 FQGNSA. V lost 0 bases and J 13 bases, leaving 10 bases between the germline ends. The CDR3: CASSLARGSQFF. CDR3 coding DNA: TGTGCCAGCAGCTTAGCGCGGGGCAGCCAGTTCTTC.

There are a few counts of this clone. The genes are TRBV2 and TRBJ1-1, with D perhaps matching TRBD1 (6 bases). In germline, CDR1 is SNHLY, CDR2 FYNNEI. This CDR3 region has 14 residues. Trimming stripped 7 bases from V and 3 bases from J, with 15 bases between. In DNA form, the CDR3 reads TGTGCCAGCATACCAGGGGAAAGGTACACTGAAGCTTTCTTT. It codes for CASIPGERYTEAFF.

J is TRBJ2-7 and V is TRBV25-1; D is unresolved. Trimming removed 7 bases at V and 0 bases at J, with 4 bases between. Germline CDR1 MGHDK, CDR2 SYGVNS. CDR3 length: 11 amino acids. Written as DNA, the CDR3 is TGTGCCAGCACGGGCTCCTACGAGCAGTACTTC. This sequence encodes CASTGSYEQYF.

The CDR3 is CASSPRGGQPGPYSNQPQHF. In nucleotides, the CDR3 is TGTGCCAGCAGCCCACGGGGGGGACAGCCAGGTCCTTACAGCAATCAGCCCCAGCATTTT. This chain joins TRBV27 and TRBJ1-5; 7 positions match TRBD1. CDR3 length: 20 amino acids. J lost 1 base, V lost 6 bases, and 21 bases had no gene match. Germline assignment: CDR1 MNHEY and CDR2 SMNVEV (reference sequence).

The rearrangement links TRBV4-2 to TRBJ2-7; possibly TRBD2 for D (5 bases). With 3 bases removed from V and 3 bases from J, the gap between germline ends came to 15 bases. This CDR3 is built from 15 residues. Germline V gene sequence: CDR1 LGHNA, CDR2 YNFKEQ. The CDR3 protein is CASSHSEDLDYEQYF. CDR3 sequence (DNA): TGTGCCAGCAGCCATTCTGAGGACTTAGACTACGAGCAGTACTTC.

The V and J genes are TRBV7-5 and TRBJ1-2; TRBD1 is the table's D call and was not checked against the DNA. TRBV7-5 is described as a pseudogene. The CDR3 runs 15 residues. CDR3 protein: CARSLECGQNYGYTF. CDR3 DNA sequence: TGTGCCAGAAGCCTCGAATGTGGACAGAACTATGGCTACACCTTC.

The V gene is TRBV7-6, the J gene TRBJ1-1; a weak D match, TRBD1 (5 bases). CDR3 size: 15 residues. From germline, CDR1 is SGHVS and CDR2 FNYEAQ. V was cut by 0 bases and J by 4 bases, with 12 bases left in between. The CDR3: CASSLAVGGGTEAFF. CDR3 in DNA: TGTGCCAGCAGCTTAGCAGTTGGGGGAGGCACTGAAGCTTTCTTT.

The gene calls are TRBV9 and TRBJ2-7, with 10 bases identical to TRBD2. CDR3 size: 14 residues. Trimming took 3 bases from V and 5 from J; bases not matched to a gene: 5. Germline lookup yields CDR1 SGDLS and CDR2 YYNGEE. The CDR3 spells CASSGGAGGDEQYF. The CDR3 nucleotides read TGTGCCAGCAGCGGGGGAGCGGGAGGGGACGAGCAGTACTTC.

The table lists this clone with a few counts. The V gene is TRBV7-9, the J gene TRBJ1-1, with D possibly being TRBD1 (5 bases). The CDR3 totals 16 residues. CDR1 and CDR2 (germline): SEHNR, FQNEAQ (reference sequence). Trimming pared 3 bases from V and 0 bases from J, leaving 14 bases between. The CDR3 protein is CASSFHRRTMNTEAFF. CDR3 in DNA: TGTGCCAGCAGCTTTCACAGGAGAACGATGAACACTGAAGCTTTCTTT.

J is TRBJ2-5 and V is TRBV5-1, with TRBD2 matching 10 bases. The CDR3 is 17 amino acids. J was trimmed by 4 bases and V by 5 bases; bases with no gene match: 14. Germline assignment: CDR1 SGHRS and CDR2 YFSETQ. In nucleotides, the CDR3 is TGCGCCAGCAGGAAAGGGGGACTAGCGCGATGGGTAGAGACCCAGTACTTC. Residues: CASRKGGLARWVETQYF.

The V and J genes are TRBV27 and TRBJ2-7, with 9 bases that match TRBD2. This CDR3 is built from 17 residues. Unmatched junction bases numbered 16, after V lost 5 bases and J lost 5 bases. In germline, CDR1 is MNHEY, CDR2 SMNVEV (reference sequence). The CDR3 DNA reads TGTGCCAGCAGTCTCCCCTGGGGAGCGGGAGGCCCCCACGAGCAGTACTTC. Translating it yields CASSLPWGAGGPHEQYF.

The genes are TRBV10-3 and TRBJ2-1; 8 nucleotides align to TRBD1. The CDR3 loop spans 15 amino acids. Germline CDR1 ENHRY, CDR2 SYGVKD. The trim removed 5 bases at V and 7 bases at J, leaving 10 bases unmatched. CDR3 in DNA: TGTGCCATCAGTTGGGAGACAGGGGCGGAGAATGAGCAGTTCTTC. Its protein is CAISWETGAENEQFF.

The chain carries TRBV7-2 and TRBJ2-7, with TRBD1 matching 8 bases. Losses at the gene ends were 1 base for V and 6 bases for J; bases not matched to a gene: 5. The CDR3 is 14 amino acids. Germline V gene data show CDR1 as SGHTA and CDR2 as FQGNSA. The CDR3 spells CASSLVRGQGEQYF. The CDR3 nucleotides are TGTGCCAGCAGCTTAGTCAGGGGGCAGGGCGAGCAGTACTTC.

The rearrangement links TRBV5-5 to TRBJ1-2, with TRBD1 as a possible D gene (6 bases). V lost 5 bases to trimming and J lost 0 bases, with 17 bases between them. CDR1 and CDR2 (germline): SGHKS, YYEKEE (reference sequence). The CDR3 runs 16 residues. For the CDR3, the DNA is TGTGCCAGCAGGCAGGGGAGCTTAAGGGCTAACTATGGCTACACCTTC. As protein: CASRQGSLRANYGYTF.

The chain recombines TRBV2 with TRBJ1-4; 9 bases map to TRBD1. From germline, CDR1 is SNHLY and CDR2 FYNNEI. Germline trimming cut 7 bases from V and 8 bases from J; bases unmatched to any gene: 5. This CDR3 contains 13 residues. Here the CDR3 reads CASNTGGREKLFF. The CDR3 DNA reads TGTGCCAGCAATACAGGGGGCCGGGAAAAACTGTTTTTT.

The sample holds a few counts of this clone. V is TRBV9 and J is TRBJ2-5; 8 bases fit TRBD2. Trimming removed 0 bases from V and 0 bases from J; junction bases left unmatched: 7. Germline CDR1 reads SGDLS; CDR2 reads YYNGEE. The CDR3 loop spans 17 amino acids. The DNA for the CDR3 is TGTGCCAGCAGCGTAGAACGGGGGGGTGAGGACCAAGAGACCCAGTACTTC. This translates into CASSVERGGEDQETQYF.

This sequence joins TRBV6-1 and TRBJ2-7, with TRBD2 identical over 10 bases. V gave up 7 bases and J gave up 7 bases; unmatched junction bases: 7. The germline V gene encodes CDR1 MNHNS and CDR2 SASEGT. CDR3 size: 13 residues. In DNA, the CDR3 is TGTGCCAGCACAGCTAGCGGGAGAGGTGAGCAGTACTTC. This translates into CASTASGRGEQYF.

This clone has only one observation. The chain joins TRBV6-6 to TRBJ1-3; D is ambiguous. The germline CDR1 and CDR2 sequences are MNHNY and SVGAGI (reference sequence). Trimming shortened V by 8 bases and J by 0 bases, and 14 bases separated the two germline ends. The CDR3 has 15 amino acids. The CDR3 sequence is CASRSIGISGNTIYF. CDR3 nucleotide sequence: TGTGCCAGCCGGAGTATAGGTATCTCTGGAAACACCATATATTTT.

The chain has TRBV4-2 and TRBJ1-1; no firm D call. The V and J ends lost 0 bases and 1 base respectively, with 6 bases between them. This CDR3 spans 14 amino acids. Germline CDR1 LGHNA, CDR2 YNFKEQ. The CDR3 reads CASSQDRQNTEAFF. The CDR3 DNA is TGTGCCAGCAGCCAAGATAGACAGAACACTGAAGCTTTCTTT.

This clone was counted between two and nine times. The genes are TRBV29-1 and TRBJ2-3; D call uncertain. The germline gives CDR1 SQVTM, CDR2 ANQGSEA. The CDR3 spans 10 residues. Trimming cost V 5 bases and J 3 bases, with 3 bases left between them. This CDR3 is CSVRTDTQYF. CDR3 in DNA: TGCAGCGTTCGTACAGATACGCAGTATTTT.

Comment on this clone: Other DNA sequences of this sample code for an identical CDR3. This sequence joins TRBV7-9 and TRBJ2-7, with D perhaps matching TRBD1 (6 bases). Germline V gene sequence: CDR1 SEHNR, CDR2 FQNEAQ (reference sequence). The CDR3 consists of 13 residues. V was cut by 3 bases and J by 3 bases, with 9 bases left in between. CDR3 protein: CASSLGRGYEQYF. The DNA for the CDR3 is TGTGCCAGCAGCTTGGGCAGGGGCTACGAGCAGTACTTC. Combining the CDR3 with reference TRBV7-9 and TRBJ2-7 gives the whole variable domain DTGVSQNPRHKITKRGQNVTFRCDPISEHNRLYWYRQTLGQGPEFLTYFQNEAQLEKSRLLSDRFSAERPKGSFSTLEIQRTEQGDSAMYLCASSLGRGYEQYFGPGTRLTVT.

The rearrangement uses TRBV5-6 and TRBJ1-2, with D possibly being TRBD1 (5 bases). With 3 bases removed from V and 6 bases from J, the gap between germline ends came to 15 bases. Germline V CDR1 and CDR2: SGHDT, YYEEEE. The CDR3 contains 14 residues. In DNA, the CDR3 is TGTGCCAGCAGCTATCAAAGTGGGGCTAATGGCTACACCTTC. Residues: CASSYQSGANGYTF.

CDR3 nucleotide sequence: TGTGCCAGCAGCGCTAGCGGGAGGGCCTCTGAGCAGTTCTTC. This encodes CASSASGRASEQFF. The chain recombines TRBV7-9 with TRBJ2-1; 12 bases are shared with TRBD2. CDR1 SEHNR and CDR2 FQNEAQ come from the germline V gene (reference sequence). The CDR3 consists of 14 residues. With 5 bases clipped from V and 9 bases from J, the junction kept 5 bases outside the gene matches.

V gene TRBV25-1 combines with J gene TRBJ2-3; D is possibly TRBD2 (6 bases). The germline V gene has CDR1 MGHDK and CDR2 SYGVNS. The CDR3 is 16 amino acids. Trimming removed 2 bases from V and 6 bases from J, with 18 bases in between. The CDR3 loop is CASSERPAGRRDTQYF. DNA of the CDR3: TGTGCCAGCAGTGAACGCCCAGCGGGTAGGCGGGATACGCAGTATTTT. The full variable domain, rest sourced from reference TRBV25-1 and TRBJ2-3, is EADIYQTPRYLVIGTGKKITLECSQTMGHDKMYWYQQDPGMELHLIHYSYGVNSTEKGDLSSESTVSRIRTEHFPLTLESARPSHTSQYLCASSERPAGRRDTQYFGPGTRLTVL.

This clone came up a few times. The CDR3 region has the DNA TGTGCCAGCAGCTTAGCGTCTCAGTCGAGCACAGATACGCAGTATTTT. Its translation is CASSLASQSSTDTQYF. V is TRBV7-2 and J is TRBJ2-3; no clear D gene. Trimming took 0 bases from V and 0 from J, leaving 10 bases between them. The CDR3 consists of 16 residues. Looked up from germline, CDR1 is SGHTA and CDR2 is FQGNSA. The whole variable domain, filled in from reference TRBV7-2 and TRBJ2-3, reads GAGVSQSPSNKVTEKGKDVELRCDPISGHTALYWYRQSLGQGLEFLIYFQGNSAPDKSGLPSDRFSAERTGGSVSTLTIQRTQQEDSAVYLCASSLASQSSTDTQYFGPGTRLTVL.

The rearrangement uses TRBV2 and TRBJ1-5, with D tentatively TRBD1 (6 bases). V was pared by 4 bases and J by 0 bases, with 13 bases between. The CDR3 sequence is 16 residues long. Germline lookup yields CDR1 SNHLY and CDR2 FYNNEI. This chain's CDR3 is CASSGAGVYSNQPQHF. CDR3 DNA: TGTGCCAGCAGTGGGGCAGGGGTGTATAGCAATCAGCCCCAGCATTTT.

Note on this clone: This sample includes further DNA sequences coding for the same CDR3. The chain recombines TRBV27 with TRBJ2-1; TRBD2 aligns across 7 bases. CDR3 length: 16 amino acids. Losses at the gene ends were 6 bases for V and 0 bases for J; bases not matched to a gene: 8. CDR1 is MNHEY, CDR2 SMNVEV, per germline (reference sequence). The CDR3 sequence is CASSTRGGSSYNEQFF. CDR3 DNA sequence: TGTGCCAGCAGCACGAGGGGAGGGAGCTCCTACAATGAGCAGTTCTTC.

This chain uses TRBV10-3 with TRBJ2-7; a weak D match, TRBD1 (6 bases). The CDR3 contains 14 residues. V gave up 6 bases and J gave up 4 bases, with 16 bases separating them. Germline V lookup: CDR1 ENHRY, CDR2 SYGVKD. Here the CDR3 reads CAIRPDRNPYEQYF. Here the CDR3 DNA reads TGTGCCATCAGGCCCGACAGGAACCCTTACGAGCAGTACTTC.

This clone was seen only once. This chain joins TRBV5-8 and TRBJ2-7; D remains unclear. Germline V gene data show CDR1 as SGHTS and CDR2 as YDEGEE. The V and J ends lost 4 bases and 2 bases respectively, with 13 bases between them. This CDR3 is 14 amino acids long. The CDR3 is CASSLGWSTYEQYF. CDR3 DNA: TGTGCCAGCAGCCTGGGGTGGAGTACCTACGAGCAGTACTTC.

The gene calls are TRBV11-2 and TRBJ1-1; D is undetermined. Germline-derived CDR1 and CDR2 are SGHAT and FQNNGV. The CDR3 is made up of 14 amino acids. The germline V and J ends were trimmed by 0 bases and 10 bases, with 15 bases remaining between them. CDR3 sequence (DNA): TGTGCCAGCAGCTTAGATAGTGAAGGCCCGGGAGCTTTCTTT. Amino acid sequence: CASSLDSEGPGAFF.

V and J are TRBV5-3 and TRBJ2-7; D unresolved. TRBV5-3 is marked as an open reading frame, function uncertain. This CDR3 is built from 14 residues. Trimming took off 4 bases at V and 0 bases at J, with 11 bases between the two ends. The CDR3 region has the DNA TGTGCCAGAAGCCCCAGTCCCAGCTCCTACGAGCAGTACTTC. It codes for CARSPSPSSYEQYF.